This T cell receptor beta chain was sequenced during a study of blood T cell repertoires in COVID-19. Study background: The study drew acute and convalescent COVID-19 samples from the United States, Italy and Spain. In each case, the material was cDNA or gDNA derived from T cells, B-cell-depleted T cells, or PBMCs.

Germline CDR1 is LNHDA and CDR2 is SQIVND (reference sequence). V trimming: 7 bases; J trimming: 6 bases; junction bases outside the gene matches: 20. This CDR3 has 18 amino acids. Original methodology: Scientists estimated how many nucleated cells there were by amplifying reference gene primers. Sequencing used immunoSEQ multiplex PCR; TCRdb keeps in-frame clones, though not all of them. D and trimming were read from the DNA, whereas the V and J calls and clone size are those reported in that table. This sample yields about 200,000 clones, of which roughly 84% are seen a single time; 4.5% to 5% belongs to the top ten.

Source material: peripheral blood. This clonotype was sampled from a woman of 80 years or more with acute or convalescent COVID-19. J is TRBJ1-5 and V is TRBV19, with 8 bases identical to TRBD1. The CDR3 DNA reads TGTGCCAGTAAAGGCTCCGCCCCAGGGGGCATGTTAGGTCAGCCCCAGCATTTT. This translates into CASKGSAPGGMLGQPQHF.